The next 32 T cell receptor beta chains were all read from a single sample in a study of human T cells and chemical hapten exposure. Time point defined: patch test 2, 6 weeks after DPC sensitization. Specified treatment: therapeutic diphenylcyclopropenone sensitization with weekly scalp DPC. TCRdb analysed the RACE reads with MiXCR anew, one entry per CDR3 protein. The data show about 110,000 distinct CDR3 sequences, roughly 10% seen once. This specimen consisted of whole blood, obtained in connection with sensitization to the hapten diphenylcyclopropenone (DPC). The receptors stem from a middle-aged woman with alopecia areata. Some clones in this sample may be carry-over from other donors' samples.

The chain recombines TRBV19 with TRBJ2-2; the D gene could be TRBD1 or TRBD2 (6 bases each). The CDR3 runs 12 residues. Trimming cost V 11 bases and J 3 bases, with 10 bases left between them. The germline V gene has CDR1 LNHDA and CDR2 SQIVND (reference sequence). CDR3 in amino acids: CAAGHYTGELFF. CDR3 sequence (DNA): TGTGCCGCGGGACACTACACCGGGGAGCTGTTTTTT.

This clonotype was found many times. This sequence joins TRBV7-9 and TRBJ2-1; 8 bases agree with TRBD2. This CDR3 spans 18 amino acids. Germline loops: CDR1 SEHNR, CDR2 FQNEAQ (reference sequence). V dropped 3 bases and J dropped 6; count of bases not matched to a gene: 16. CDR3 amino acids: CASSLPPGLGKASNEQFF. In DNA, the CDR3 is TGTGCCAGCAGCTTGCCACCGGGACTAGGGAAAGCTTCCAATGAGCAGTTCTTC. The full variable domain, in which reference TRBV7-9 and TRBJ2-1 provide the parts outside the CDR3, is DTGVSQNPRHKITKRGQNVTFRCDPISEHNRLYWYRQTLGQGPEFLTYFQNEAQLEKSRLLSDRFSAERPKGSFSTLEIQRTEQGDSAMYLCASSLPPGLGKASNEQFFGPGTRLTVL.

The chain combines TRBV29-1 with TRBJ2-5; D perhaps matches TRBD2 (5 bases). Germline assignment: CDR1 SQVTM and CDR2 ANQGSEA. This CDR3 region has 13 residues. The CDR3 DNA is TGCAGTGGCTGGGGAGCGACCCAAGAGACCCAGTACTTC. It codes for CSGWGATQETQYF.

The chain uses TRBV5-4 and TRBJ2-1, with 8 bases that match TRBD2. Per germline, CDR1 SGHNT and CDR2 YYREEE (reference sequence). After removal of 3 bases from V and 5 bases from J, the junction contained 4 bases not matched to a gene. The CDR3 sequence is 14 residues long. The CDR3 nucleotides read TGTGCCAGCAGCTCTCCCGGGGGGGACAATGAGCAGTTCTTC. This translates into CASSSPGGDNEQFF.

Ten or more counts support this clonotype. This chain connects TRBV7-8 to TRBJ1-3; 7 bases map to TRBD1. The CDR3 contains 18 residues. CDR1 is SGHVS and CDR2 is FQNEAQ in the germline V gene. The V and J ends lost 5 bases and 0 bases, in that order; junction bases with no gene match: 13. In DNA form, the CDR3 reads TGTGCCAGCAGCGCTAGGACAGGTTGGGGATCCTCTGGAAACACCATATATTTT. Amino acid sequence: CASSARTGWGSSGNTIYF. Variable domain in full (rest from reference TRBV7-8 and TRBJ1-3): GAGVSQSPRYKVAKRGQDVALRCDPISGHVSLFWYQQALGQGPEFLTYFQNEAQLDKSGLPSDRFFAERPEGSVSTLKIQRTQQEDSAVYLCASSARTGWGSSGNTIYFGEGSWLTVV.

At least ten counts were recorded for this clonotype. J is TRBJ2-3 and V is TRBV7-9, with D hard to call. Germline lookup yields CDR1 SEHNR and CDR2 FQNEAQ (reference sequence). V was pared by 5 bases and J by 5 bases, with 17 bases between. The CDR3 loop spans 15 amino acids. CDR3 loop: CASSDPTLPGDTQYF. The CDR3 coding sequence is TGTGCCAGCAGCGATCCGACATTACCCGGAGATACGCAGTATTTT.

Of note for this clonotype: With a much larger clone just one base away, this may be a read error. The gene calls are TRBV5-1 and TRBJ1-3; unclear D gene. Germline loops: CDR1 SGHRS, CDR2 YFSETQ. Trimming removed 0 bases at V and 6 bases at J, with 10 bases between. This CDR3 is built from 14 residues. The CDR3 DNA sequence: TGCGCCAGCAGCTTGGAGACAAGGGCAAACACCATATATTTT. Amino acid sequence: CASSLETRANTIYF. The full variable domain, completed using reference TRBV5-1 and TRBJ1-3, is KAGVTQTPRYLIKTRGQQVTLSCSPISGHRSVSWYQQTPGQGLQFLFEYFSETQRNKGNFPGRFSGRQFSNSRSEMNVSTLELGDSALYLCASSLETRANTIYFGEGSWLTVV.

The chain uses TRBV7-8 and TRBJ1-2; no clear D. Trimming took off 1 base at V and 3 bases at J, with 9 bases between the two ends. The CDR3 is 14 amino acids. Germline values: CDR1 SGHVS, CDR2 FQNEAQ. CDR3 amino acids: CASSLVDGYYGYTF. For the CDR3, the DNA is TGTGCCAGCAGCTTAGTGGACGGATACTATGGCTACACCTTC.

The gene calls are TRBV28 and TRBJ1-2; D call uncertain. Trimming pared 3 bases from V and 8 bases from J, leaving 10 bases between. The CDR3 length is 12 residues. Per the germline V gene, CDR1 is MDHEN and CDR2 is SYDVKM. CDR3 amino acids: CASSFYSFGYTF. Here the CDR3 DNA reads TGTGCCAGCAGTTTCTACTCGTTCGGCTACACCTTC.

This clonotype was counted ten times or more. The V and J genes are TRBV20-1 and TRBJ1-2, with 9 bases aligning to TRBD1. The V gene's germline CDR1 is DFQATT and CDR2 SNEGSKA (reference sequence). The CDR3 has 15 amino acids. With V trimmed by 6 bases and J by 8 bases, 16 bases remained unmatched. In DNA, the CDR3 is TGCAGTGCCCGGACAGGGGAGGGCATGTCTAAGGGCTACACCTTC. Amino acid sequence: CSARTGEGMSKGYTF.

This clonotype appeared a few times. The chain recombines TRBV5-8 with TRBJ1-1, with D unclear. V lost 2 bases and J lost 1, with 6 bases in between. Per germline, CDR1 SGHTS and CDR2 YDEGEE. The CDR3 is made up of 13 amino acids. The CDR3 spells CASSFKPNTEAFF. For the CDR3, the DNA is TGTGCCAGCAGCTTTAAACCGAACACTGAAGCTTTCTTT.

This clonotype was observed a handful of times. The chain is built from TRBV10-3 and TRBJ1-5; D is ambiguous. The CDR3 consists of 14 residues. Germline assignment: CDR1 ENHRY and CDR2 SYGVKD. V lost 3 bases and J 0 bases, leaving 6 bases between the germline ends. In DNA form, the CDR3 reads TGTGCCATCAGTGAACAGCATAGCAATCAGCCCCAGCATTTT. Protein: CAISEQHSNQPQHF.

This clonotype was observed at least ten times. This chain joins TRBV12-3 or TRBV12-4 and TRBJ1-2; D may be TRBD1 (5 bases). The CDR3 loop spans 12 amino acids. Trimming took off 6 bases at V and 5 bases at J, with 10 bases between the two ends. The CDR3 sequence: CASRARQYGYTF. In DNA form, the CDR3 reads TGTGCCAGCAGAGCCAGACAGTATGGCTACACCTTC.

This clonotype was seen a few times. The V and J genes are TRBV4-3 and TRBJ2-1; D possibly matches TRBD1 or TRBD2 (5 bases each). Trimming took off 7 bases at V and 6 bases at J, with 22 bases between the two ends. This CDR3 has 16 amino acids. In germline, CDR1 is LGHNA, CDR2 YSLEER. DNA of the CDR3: TGCGCCAGCAACCTGATCGCAGGGAGTTGGCCCAATGAGCAGTTCTTC. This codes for CASNLIAGSWPNEQFF.

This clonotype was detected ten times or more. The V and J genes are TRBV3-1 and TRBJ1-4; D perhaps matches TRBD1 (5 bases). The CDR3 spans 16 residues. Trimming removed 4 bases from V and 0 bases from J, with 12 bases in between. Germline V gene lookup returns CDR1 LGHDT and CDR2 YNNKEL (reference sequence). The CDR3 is CASSPSDNPTNEKLFF. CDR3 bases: TGTGCCAGCAGCCCATCGGACAACCCAACTAATGAAAAACTGTTTTTT.

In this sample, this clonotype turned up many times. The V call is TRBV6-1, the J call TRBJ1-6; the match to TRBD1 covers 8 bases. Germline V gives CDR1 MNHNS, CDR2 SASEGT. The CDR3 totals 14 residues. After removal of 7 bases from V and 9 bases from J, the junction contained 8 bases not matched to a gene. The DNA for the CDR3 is TGTGCCAGCAAGACCCAGGGGGCGCGTTCACCCCTCCACTTT. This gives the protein CASKTQGARSPLHF.

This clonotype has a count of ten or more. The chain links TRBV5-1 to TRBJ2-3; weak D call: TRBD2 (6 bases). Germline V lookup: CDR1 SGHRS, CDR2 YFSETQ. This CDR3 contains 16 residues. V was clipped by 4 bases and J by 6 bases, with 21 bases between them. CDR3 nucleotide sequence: TGCGCCAGCAGCCTTGGGACTCACCGGCTTAGTGATACGCAGTATTTT. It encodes CASSLGTHRLSDTQYF.

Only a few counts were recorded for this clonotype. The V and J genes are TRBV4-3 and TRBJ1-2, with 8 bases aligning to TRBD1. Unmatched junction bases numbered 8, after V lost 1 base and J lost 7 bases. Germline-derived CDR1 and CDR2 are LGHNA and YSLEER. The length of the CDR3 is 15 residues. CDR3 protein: CASSQAGQGSTGYTF. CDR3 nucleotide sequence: TGCGCCAGCAGCCAAGCCGGACAGGGAAGCACTGGCTACACCTTC.

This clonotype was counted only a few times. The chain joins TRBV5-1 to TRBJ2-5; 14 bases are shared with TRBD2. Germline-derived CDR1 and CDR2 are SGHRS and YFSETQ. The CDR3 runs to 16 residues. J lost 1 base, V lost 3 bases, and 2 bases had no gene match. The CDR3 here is CASSSGTSGGQETQYF. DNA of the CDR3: TGCGCCAGCAGCTCCGGGACTAGCGGGGGCCAAGAGACCCAGTACTTC.

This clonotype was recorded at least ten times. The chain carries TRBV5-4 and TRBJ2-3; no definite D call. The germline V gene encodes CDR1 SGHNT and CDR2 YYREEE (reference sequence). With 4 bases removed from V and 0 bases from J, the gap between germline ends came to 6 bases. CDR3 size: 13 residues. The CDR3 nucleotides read TGTGCCAGCAGCCTCTGGAGCACAGATACGCAGTATTTT. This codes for CASSLWSTDTQYF.

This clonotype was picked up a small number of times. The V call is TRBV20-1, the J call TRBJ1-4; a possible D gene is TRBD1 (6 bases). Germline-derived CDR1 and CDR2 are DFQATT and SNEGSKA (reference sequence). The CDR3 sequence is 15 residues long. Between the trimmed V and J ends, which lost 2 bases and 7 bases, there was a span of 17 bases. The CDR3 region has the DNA TGCAGTGCTAGATTTCTTGGGGGGCGCGGTGAAAAACTGTTTTTT. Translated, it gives CSARFLGGRGEKLFF.

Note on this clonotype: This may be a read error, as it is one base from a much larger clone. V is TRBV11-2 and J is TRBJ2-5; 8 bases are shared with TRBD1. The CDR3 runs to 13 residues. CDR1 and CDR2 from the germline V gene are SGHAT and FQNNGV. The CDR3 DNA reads TGTGCCAGCAGCTTAGTGAGACAGGGGACCCGGTACTTC. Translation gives CASSLVRQGTRYF.

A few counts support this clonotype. CDR3 bases: TGTGCCAGCAGCTTCGCAGAGAACACTGAAGCTTTCTTT. Translated: CASSFAENTEAFF. The chain recombines TRBV7-9 with TRBJ1-1, with D unclear. The CDR3 totals 13 residues. The V and J ends lost 3 bases and 1 base respectively, with 6 bases between them. Germline V gene data show CDR1 as SEHNR and CDR2 as FQNEAQ (reference sequence).

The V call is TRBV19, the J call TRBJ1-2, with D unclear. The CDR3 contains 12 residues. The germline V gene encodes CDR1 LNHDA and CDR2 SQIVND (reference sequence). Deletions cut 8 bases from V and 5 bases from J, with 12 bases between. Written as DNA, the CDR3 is TGTGCCAGTTACAGTTTTCAGTATGGCTACACCTTC. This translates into CASYSFQYGYTF.

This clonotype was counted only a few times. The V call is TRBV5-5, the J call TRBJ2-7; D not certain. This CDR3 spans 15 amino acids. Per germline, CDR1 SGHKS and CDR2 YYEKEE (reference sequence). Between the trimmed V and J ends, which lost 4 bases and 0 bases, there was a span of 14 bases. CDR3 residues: CASSLSILLSYEQYF. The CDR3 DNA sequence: TGTGCCAGCAGCCTATCCATACTTCTCTCCTACGAGCAGTACTTC. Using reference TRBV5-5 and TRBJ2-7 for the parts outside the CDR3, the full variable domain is DAGVTQSPTHLIKTRGQQVTLRCSPISGHKSVSWYQQVLGQGPQFIFQYYEKEERGRGNFPDRFSARQFPNYSSELNVNALLLGDSALYLCASSLSILLSYEQYFGPGTRLTVT.

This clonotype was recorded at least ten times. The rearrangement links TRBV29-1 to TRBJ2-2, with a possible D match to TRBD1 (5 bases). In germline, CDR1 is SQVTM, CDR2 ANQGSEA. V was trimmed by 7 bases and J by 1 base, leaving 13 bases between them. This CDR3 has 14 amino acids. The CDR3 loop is CSARPDRNTGELFF. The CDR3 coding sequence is TGCAGCGCCCGTCCCGACAGGAACACCGGGGAGCTGTTTTTT.

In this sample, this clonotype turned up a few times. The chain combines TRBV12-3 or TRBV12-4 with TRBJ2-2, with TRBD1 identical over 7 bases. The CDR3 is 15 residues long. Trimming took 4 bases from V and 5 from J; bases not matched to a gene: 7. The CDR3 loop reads CASSWGTVITGELFF. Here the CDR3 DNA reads TGTGCCAGCAGTTGGGGGACAGTTATTACCGGGGAGCTGTTTTTT.

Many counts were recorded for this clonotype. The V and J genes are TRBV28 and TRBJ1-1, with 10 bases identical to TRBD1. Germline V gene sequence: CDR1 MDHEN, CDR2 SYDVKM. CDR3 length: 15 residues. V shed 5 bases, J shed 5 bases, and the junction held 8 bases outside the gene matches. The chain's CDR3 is CASSPHRQGATEAFF. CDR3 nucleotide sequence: TGTGCCAGCAGTCCCCACCGACAGGGGGCTACTGAAGCTTTCTTT. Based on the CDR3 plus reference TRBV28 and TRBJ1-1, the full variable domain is DVKVTQSSRYLVKRTGEKVFLECVQDMDHENMFWYRQDPGLGLRLIYFSYDVKMKEKGDIPEGYSVSREKKERFSLILESASTNQTSMYLCASSPHRQGATEAFFGQGTRLTVV.

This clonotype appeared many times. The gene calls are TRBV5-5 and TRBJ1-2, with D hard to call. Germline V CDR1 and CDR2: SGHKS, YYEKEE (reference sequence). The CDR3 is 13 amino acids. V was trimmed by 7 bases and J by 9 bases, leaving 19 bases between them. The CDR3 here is CASYSGSTVRYTF. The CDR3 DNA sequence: TGTGCCAGCTACTCCGGCAGTACCGTGCGCTACACCTTC. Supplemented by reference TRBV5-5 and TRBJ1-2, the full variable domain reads DAGVTQSPTHLIKTRGQQVTLRCSPISGHKSVSWYQQVLGQGPQFIFQYYEKEERGRGNFPDRFSARQFPNYSSELNVNALLLGDSALYLCASYSGSTVRYTFGSGTRLTVV.

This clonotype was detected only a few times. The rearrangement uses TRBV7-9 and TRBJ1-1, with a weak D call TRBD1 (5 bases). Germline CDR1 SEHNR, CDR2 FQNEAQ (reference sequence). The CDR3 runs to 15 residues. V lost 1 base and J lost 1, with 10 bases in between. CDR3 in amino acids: CASSLGPGTNTEAFF. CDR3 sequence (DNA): TGTGCCAGCAGCTTAGGTCCAGGGACGAACACTGAAGCTTTCTTT.

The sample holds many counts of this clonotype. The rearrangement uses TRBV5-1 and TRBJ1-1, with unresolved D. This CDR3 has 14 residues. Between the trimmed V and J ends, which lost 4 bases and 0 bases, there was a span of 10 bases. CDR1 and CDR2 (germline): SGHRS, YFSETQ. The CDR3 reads CASSSLVMNTEAFF. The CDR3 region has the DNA TGCGCCAGCAGCAGTCTGGTGATGAACACTGAAGCTTTCTTT.

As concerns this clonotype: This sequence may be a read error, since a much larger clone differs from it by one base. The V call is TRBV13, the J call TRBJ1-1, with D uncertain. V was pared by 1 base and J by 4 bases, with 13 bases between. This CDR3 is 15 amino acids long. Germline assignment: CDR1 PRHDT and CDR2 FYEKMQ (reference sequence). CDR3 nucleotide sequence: TGTGCCAGCAGCTTAGCACGGATCCCGCCCACTGAAGCTTTCTTT. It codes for CASSLARIPPTEAFF.